One and the same sample provided the 25 T cell receptor beta chains below, sequenced in a study of blood T cells in healthy people across ages. Then a second PCR, running roughly 7 to 11 cycles, was carried out with a sample-barcoded 5' primer and a J-beta primer mix. TCRdb itself ran the 5' RACE reads through MiXCR, one entry per CDR3 protein. The data hold approximately 1,100,000 distinct CDR3 sequences, with 45% observed a single time. Sequencing input: blood. The receptors were sampled from a woman aged 55-69 years in good health.

The V gene is TRBV2, the J gene TRBJ2-3; tentatively, D is TRBD2 (5 bases). The V end lost 11 bases, the J end lost 1 base, and 22 bases lay between the germline ends. Germline V gene sequence: CDR1 SNHLY, CDR2 FYNNEI. The CDR3 is made up of 16 amino acids. This chain's CDR3 is CAGEGSDPPRTDTQYF. For the CDR3, the DNA is TGTGCCGGAGAGGGTTCCGACCCGCCCCGCACAGATACGCAGTATTTT.

This chain connects TRBV3-1 to TRBJ2-7; D is unresolved. The germline V and J ends were trimmed by 3 bases and 0 bases, with 12 bases remaining between them. This CDR3 has 15 residues. CDR1 LGHDT and CDR2 YNNKEL come from the germline V gene (reference sequence). In DNA, the CDR3 is TGTGCCAGCAGCCAGAAACCAGCGCACTCCTACGAGCAGTACTTC. Protein: CASSQKPAHSYEQYF.

About this clonotype itself: Given a much more abundant clone one base away, this may be a read error. The V and J genes are TRBV6-6 and TRBJ2-1; 7 bases are shared with TRBD1. The CDR3 totals 14 residues. Germline V gene data show CDR1 as MNHNY and CDR2 as SVGAGI (reference sequence). As DNA, the CDR3 is TGTGCCAGCAGTGACTCGACAGGGCGGAATGAGCAGTTCTTC. Translated: CASSDSTGRNEQFF.

This clonotype has just one count. This rearrangement joins TRBV14 to TRBJ2-5; 13 positions match TRBD2. With 1 base clipped from V and 9 bases from J, the junction kept 5 bases outside the gene matches. Germline CDR1 and CDR2: SGHDN and FVKESK. This CDR3 contains 15 residues. CDR3 bases: TGTGCCAGCAGCCAAGGGGGGACTAGCGGGATCTCCCAGTACTTC. This translates into CASSQGGTSGISQYF.

The V call is TRBV6-6, the J call TRBJ2-5, with 8 bases aligning to TRBD2. This CDR3 has 15 amino acids. The ends lost 2 bases at V and 2 bases at J; junction bases unmatched: 4. Germline CDR1 and CDR2: MNHNY and SVGAGI (reference sequence). CDR3 residues: CASSYRRGGQETQYF. In nucleotides, the CDR3 is TGTGCCAGCAGTTACAGACGGGGGGGTCAAGAGACCCAGTACTTC.

This clonotype was picked up a small number of times. The rearrangement uses TRBV11-2 and TRBJ2-5; D is unclear. The CDR3 loop spans 16 amino acids. Trimming took 2 bases from V and 1 from J, leaving 14 bases between them. CDR1 and CDR2 from the germline V gene are SGHAT and FQNNGV. CDR3 coding DNA: TGTGCCAGCAGCTTATCTTTTAGTAGACTCCAAGAGACCCAGTACTTC. The encoded protein is CASSLSFSRLQETQYF.

This sequence joins TRBV7-2 and TRBJ2-1, with no clear D. Per the germline V gene, CDR1 is SGHTA and CDR2 is FQGNSA. Trimming took 4 bases from V and 12 from J, leaving 16 bases between them. This CDR3 contains 13 residues. The CDR3 protein is CASSSRTIFGQFF. For the CDR3, the DNA is TGTGCCAGCAGCTCCCGGACCATCTTCGGGCAGTTCTTC.

This clonotype came up a few times. CDR3: CASSRRIQAGYEQYF. CDR3 DNA sequence: TGTGCCAGCAGCCGTCGAATCCAGGCGGGTTACGAGCAGTACTTC. The chain recombines TRBV6-2 or TRBV6-3 with TRBJ2-7; a weak D match, TRBD2 (5 bases). The CDR3 loop spans 15 amino acids. Germline-derived CDR1 and CDR2 are MNHEY and SVGEGT. The germline V and J ends were trimmed by 6 bases and 4 bases, with 19 bases remaining between them.

V and J are TRBV20-1 and TRBJ1-2; weak D call: TRBD1 (6 bases). The germline gives CDR1 DFQATT, CDR2 SNEGSKA (reference sequence). CDR3 size: 15 residues. V lost 6 bases and J lost 6, with 23 bases in between. CDR3 nucleotide sequence: TGCAGTGCAGCCCTGGATCAAGGGGGAATAGATGGCTACACCTTC. It encodes CSAALDQGGIDGYTF.

In regard to this clonotype: Compared with germline, one end of the junction differs, possibly owing to a read error. J is TRBJ2-1 and V is TRBV5-1; D perhaps matches TRBD1 (5 bases). The CDR3 runs 15 residues. CDR1 is SGHRS and CDR2 is YFSETQ in the germline V gene. CDR3 sequence: CASSERTGSRNERFF. DNA for the CDR3: TGCGCCAGCAGCGAACGAACAGGTTCTCGCAATGAGCGGTTCTTC.

This clonotype was found a few times. The chain uses TRBV3-1 and TRBJ2-1; the D gene is possibly TRBD1 (5 bases). With 3 bases removed from V and 4 bases from J, the gap between germline ends came to 13 bases. The length of the CDR3 is 15 residues. The germline V gene encodes CDR1 LGHDT and CDR2 YNNKEL (reference sequence). The CDR3 region is CASSHRASVYNEQFF. In nucleotides, the CDR3 is TGTGCCAGCAGCCACAGGGCCTCTGTTTACAATGAGCAGTTCTTC.

There are a few counts of this clonotype. V is TRBV20-1 and J is TRBJ2-1, with D possibly TRBD2 on 6 matching bases. The germline V gene has CDR1 DFQATT and CDR2 SNEGSKA (reference sequence). The CDR3 totals 15 residues. The ends were cut back, 6 bases at V and 8 bases at J, with 23 bases in the middle. CDR3 sequence: CSAPSSASALDEQFF. The CDR3 region has the DNA TGCAGTGCCCCCTCGTCGGCTAGCGCCCTGGATGAGCAGTTCTTC.

The rearrangement joins TRBV27 to TRBJ2-5; D may correspond to TRBD1 or TRBD2 (5 bases each). With 9 bases removed from V and 5 bases from J, the gap between germline ends came to 19 bases. Per the germline V gene, CDR1 is MNHEY and CDR2 is SMNVEV (reference sequence). CDR3 size: 14 residues. The CDR3 sequence: CASSELGTWETQYF. CDR3 bases: TGTGCCAGTAGCGAACTCGGGACCTGGGAGACCCAGTACTTC.

The chain combines TRBV5-1 with TRBJ2-1; 9 bases fit TRBD1. Germline V gene data show CDR1 as SGHRS and CDR2 as YFSETQ. This CDR3 is 16 amino acids long. The junction had 9 bases not matched to a gene; V was cut back by 0 bases and J by 8 bases. The CDR3 protein is CASSLVPGQGVYEQFF. The CDR3 DNA is TGCGCCAGCAGCTTGGTTCCGGGACAGGGTGTGTATGAGCAGTTCTTC.

This clonotype appeared a single time. CDR3 in amino acids: CAILASRMDEQFF. The CDR3, as DNA: TGTGCCATCCTGGCCAGTCGAATGGATGAGCAGTTCTTC. J is TRBJ2-1 and V is TRBV10-3; no clear D. From germline, CDR1 is ENHRY and CDR2 SYGVKD. The CDR3 runs 13 residues. Between the trimmed V and J ends, which lost 8 bases and 8 bases, there was a span of 16 bases.

This chain joins TRBV6-5 and TRBJ2-3; the D gene is possibly TRBD2 (6 bases). Trimming removed 5 bases from V and 6 bases from J, with 9 bases in between. This CDR3 comprises 12 residues. Germline CDR1 is MNHEY and CDR2 is SVGAGI. In DNA form, the CDR3 reads TGTGCCAGCAGTGATCTAGCGGATACGCAGTATTTT. Translating it yields CASSDLADTQYF.

This clonotype appeared a few times. The rearrangement uses TRBV6-5 and TRBJ1-2, with a tentative D call TRBD1 (6 bases). V was trimmed by 2 bases and J by 4 bases, leaving 11 bases between them. CDR1 is MNHEY and CDR2 is SVGAGI in the germline V gene. The CDR3 totals 14 residues. CDR3 amino acids: CASSYEGGSYGYTF. The CDR3, as DNA: TGTGCCAGCAGTTACGAGGGGGGCTCCTATGGCTACACCTTC.

The rearrangement uses TRBV14 and TRBJ2-7; 12 bases are a match to TRBD2. Germline loops: CDR1 SGHDN, CDR2 FVKESK. With V trimmed by 1 base and J by 3 bases, 7 bases remained unmatched. This CDR3 region has 17 residues. In DNA, the CDR3 is TGTGCCAGCAGCCAAGTACTGCGGACTAGCGGGAACTACGAGCAGTACTTC. Translation: CASSQVLRTSGNYEQYF.

This clonotype has only a few counts. CDR3 region: CASSAAPYNEQFF. The CDR3 DNA reads as TGTGCCAGCAGTGCTGCCCCCTACAATGAGCAGTTCTTC. The V call is TRBV9, the J call TRBJ2-1; D is ambiguous. The V gene lost 5 bases and the J gene lost 2 bases, with 8 bases spanning the gap. The length of the CDR3 is 13 residues. The V gene's germline CDR1 is SGDLS and CDR2 YYNGEE.

V gene TRBV27 combines with J gene TRBJ1-2; D uncertain. Germline CDR1 reads MNHEY; CDR2 reads SMNVEV (reference sequence). The V and J ends lost 0 bases and 2 bases respectively, with 10 bases between them. The CDR3 covers 15 residues. CDR3 sequence: CASSLSWEVNYGYTF. CDR3 bases: TGTGCCAGCAGTTTATCGTGGGAGGTCAACTATGGCTACACCTTC.

The genes are TRBV5-1 and TRBJ2-1; 11 nucleotides agree with TRBD1. The CDR3 has 16 residues. The V gene's germline CDR1 is SGHRS and CDR2 YFSETQ. The trim removed 4 bases at V and 7 bases at J, leaving 10 bases unmatched. CDR3: CASSRGQGVMKNEQFF. DNA for the CDR3: TGCGCCAGCAGCAGGGGACAGGGGGTAATGAAAAATGAGCAGTTCTTC.

This clonotype came up many times. The rearrangement joins TRBV20-1 to TRBJ2-3; TRBD2 matches at 11 bases. This CDR3 region has 16 residues. Germline CDR1 reads DFQATT; CDR2 reads SNEGSKA (reference sequence). After removal of 0 bases from V and 3 bases from J, the junction contained 5 bases not matched to a gene. CDR3 sequence: CSARDPASGRTDTQYF. The CDR3 region has the DNA TGCAGTGCTAGAGATCCCGCTAGCGGGAGGACAGATACGCAGTATTTT.

The rearrangement links TRBV4-1 to TRBJ2-5, with TRBD1 as a possible D gene (6 bases). The J call is in doubt because the DNA end fits TRBJ2-7 better. The CDR3 has 12 residues. Germline V gives CDR1 MGHRA, CDR2 YSYEKL. CDR3 sequence: CASSPDSHEQYF. The DNA for the CDR3 is TGCGCCAGCAGCCCGGACAGTCACGAGCAGTACTTC.

J is TRBJ2-1 and V is TRBV6-1, with TRBD1 identical over 9 bases. Germline CDR1 is MNHNS and CDR2 is SASEGT. Trimming removed 4 bases from V and 0 bases from J; junction bases left unmatched: 4. CDR3 length: 16 amino acids. CDR3 amino acids: CASSGDRASSYNEQFF. In DNA, the CDR3 is TGTGCCAGCAGTGGGGACAGGGCAAGCTCCTACAATGAGCAGTTCTTC.

At least ten counts were recorded for this clonotype. The V gene is TRBV27, the J gene TRBJ2-3, with D hard to call. The germline V gene encodes CDR1 MNHEY and CDR2 SMNVEV (reference sequence). The CDR3 has 13 residues. Trimming removed 8 bases at V and 8 bases at J, with 17 bases between. CDR3 coding DNA: TGTGCCAGCCAGATGGCCCTGCGAGCTACGCAGTATTTT. It translates to CASQMALRATQYF.